This T cell receptor beta chain was observed in a study of cytomegalovirus exposure and HLA in healthy donors. 13 Jbeta primers and 60 Vbeta primers were used for the PCR. Method: immunoSEQ multiplex PCR; TCRdb's copy keeps in-frame clones and lacks some. The data contain 150,000 to 200,000 clones, 75% of them singletons. V dropped 4 bases and J dropped 2 bases, with 12 bases sitting between them. CDR1 and CDR2 (germline): MGHRA, YSYEKL. This CDR3 comprises 15 residues. The V call is TRBV4-1, the J call TRBJ1-3, with D hard to call. The sample taken for sequencing was PBMCs. The TCR comes from a male donor in good health and CMV-seronegative. This CDR3 is CASSPRGVPGNTIYF. DNA for the CDR3: TGCGCCAGCAGCCCCCGGGGAGTTCCTGGAAACACCATATATTTT.